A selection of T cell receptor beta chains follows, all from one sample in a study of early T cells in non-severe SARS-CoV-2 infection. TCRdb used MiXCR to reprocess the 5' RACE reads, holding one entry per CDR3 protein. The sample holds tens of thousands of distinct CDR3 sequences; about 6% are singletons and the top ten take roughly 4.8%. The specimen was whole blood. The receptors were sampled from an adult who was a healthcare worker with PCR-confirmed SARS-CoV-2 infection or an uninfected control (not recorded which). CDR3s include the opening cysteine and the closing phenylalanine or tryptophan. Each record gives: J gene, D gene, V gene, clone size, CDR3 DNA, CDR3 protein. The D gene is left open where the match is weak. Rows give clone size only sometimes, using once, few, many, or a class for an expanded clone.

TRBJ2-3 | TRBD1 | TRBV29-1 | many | TGCAGCGTCGGCCGGGGACAGGGAAAAGATACGCAGTATTTT | CSVGRGQGKDTQYF
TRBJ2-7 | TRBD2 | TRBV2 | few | TGTGCCAGCAGTGAAGCGCGGAGAACTAGCGGGTTCTCCTACGAGCAGTACTTC | CASSEARRTSGFSYEQYF
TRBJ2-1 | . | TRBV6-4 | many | TGTGCCAGCAGTGAAGGGGACTACAATGAGCAGTTCTTC | CASSEGDYNEQFF
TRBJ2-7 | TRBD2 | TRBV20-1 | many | TGCAGTGCTAGAAGGTTAGCGGGAGAGTCGGGGGAGCAGTACTTC | CSARRLAGESGEQYF
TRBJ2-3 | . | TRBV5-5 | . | TGTGCCAGCAGCTTGGAAGCAGATACGCAGTATTTT | CASSLEADTQYF
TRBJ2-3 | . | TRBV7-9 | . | TGTGCCAGCAGCTTAGGGGGGCCTAGCACAGATACGCAGTATTTT | CASSLGGPSTDTQYF
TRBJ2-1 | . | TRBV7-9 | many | TGTGCCAGCAGCTTGGACGCAGGGCGGGTGGATGAGCAGTTCTTC | CASSLDAGRVDEQFF
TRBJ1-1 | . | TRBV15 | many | TGTGCCACCAGACCAGGGGCCAACCTTTACACTGAAGCTTTCTTT | CATRPGANLYTEAFF
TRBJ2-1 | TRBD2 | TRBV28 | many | TGTGCCAGCAGTTTTAAGCGGGAGGTTTCCTACAATGAGCAGTTCTTC | CASSFKREVSYNEQFF
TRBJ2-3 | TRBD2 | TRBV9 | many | TGTGCCAGCAGCGTAGGGGGTAGCGGGAGTATCCCAGATACGCAGTATTTT | CASSVGGSGSIPDTQYF
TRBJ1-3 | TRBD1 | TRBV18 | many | TGTGCCAGCTCACCGGTATGGGACAGCTCTGGAAACACCATATATTTT | CASSPVWDSSGNTIYF
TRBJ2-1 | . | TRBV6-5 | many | TGTGCCAGCTGGGGCGGACCAAGCCACAATGAGCAGTTCTTC | CASWGGPSHNEQFF
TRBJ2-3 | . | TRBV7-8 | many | TGTGCCAGCAGCTTAGGGAGCGAGCAGGCAGATACGCAGTATTTT | CASSLGSEQADTQYF
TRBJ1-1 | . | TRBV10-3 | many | TGTGCCATCAGTGGCTCCGGAGCGAACACTGAAGCTTTCTTT | CAISGSGANTEAFF
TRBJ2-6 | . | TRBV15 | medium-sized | TGTGCCACCAGCAGCCGGGACTCCAATTCTGGGGCCAACGTCCTGACTTTC | CATSSRDSNSGANVLTF
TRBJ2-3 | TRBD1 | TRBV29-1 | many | TGCAGCGTTGGGGACAGGTGGACAGATACGCAGTATTTT | CSVGDRWTDTQYF
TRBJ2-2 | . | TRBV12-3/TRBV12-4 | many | TGTGCCAGCGGGACTCAGGGATACGGGGAGCTGTTTTTT | CASGTQGYGELFF
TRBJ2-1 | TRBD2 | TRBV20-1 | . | TGCAGTGCTGTCCGCACAGCGGGAGGGCCCCATGAGCAGTTCTTC | CSAVRTAGGPHEQFF
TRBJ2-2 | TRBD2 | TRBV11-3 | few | TGTGCCAGCAGCTTGGGACTAGCGGGAGTAGCCGGGGAGCTGTTTTTT | CASSLGLAGVAGELFF
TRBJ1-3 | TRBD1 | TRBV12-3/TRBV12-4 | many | TGTGCCAGCAGTTTAGCGTTGGGACAGGGAAAAAGTGGAAACACCATATATTTT | CASSLALGQGKSGNTIYF
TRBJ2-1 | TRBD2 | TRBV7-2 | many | TGTGCCAGCAGCGCCCAGACTAGCGGCCTCTCCTACAATGAGCAGTTCTTC | CASSAQTSGLSYNEQFF
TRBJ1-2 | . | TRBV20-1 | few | TGCAGTGCTAGAGGGTCAGGGCGCTATGGCTACACCTTC | CSARGSGRYGYTF
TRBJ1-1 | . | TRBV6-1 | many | TGTGCCAGCAGTGAATGGGGGTGGGTAGGGGAGATCACTGAAGCTTTCTTT | CASSEWGWVGEITEAFF
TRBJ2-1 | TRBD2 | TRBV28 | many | TGTGCCAGCAGGCTCTCCGGGACTAGCGTCGAGCAGTTCTTC | CASRLSGTSVEQFF
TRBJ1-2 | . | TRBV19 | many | TGTGCCAGTAGTAAGGAAGGGGGTGGCTACACCTTC | CASSKEGGGYTF
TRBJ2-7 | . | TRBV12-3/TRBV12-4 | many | TGTGCCAGCAGTTCCCTCCGGGACAGCGGGAATAGGTACGAGCAGTACTTC | CASSSLRDSGNRYEQYF
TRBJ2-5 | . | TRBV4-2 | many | TGTGCCAGCAGCCAAGACTATAAACAGAACCAAGAGACCCAGTACTTC | CASSQDYKQNQETQYF
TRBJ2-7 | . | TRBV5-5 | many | TGTGCCAGCAGCTTGGGGGGGTTTGCCTACGAGCAGTACTTC | CASSLGGFAYEQYF
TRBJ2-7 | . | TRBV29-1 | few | TGCAGCGTCGATCACAGGGTCGGTGGCGAGCAGTACTTC | CSVDHRVGGEQYF
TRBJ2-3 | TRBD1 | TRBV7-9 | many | TGTGCCAGCAGTTTAGGACAGGGTGGAGGAGATACGCAGTATTTT | CASSLGQGGGDTQYF
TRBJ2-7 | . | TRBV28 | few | TGTGCCAGCAGTAAAGTAAGCGTGAGCTCCTACGAGCAGTACTTC | CASSKVSVSSYEQYF
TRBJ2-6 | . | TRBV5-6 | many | TGTGCCAGCAGGAAGCGGTCTGGGGCCAACGTCCTGACTTTC | CASRKRSGANVLTF
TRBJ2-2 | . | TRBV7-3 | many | TGTGCCAGCAGCTTAAGGGGAACCGGGGAGCTGTTTTTT | CASSLRGTGELFF
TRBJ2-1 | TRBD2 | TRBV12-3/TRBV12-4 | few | TGTGCCAGCGGGACTAGAACCTACAATGAGCAGTTCTTC | CASGTRTYNEQFF
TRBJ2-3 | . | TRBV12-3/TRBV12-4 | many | TGTGCCAGCAGTCTCCACCAGGGGGGTACCGGAGCGCAGTATTTT | CASSLHQGGTGAQYF
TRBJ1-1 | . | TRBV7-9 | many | TGTGCCAGCAGCTCCAGGGATTTCACTGAAGCTTTCTTT | CASSSRDFTEAFF
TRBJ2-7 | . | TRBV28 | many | TGTGCCAGCAGTTTGTCTTCCTACGAGCAGTACTTC | CASSLSSYEQYF
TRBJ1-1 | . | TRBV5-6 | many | TGTGCCAGCAGAGCCCTATTGGATAGGGCTTCATCGAGCCCTAACACTGAAGCTTTCTTT | CASRALLDRASSSPNTEAFF
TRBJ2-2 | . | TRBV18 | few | TGTGCCAGCTCACCCCAGAACACCGGGGAGCTGTTTTTT | CASSPQNTGELFF
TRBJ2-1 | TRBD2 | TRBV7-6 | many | TGTGCCAGCAGCCCGACTAGCTTCAATGAGCAGTTCTTC | CASSPTSFNEQFF
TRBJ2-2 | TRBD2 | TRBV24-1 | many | TGTGCCACCAGTGATTTCGGACTAGCGGGAGCGGGGGCCGGGGAGCTGTTTTTT | CATSDFGLAGAGAGELFF
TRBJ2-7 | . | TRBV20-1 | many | TGCAGTGCTAGAGTAAATCCGGGGGAGCAGTACTTC | CSARVNPGEQYF
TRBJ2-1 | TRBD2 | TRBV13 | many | TGTGCCAGCAGCACGACGGGGACTAGCGGGGTAAGGAATGAGCAGTTCTTC | CASSTTGTSGVRNEQFF
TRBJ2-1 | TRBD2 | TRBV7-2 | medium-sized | TGTGCCAGCAGCTTACGGCCCGGGAGGGCCCCAATCCTTACTCCTGAGCAGTTCTTC | CASSLRPGRAPILTPEQFF
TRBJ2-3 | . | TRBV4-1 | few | TGCGCCAGCAGCCTCCTTGGCCAGTCGGGGCCCACAGATACGCAGTATTTT | CASSLLGQSGPTDTQYF
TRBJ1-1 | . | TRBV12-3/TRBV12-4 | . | TGTGCCAGCAGTTGGGGGGTAAACACTGAAGCTTTCTTT | CASSWGVNTEAFF
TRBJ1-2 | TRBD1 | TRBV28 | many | TGTGCCAGCAGTCCTCCAGGGGGGGACAATGGCTACACCTTC | CASSPPGGDNGYTF
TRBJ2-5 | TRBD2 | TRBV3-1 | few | TGTGCCAGCAGCCGCGAAGCGGGAGGGCCTGGGCGGACCCAGTACTTC | CASSREAGGPGRTQYF
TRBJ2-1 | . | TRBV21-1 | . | TGTGCCAGCAGCAAAGGAACGAAACGGACAGGCAGCTCCTACAATGAGCAGTTCTTC | CASSKGTKRTGSSYNEQFF
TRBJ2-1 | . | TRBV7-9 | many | TGTGCCAGCAGCTTAGTTACCGGCGTTTACAATGAGCAGTTCTTC | CASSLVTGVYNEQFF
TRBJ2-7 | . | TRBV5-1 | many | TGCGCCAGCAGCTCGTCTGGATCTCGGGGCTACGAGCAGTACTTC | CASSSSGSRGYEQYF
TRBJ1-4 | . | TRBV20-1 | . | TGCAGTGCTAGGGGGCAAGGGGAAAAACTGTTTTTT | CSARGQGEKLFF